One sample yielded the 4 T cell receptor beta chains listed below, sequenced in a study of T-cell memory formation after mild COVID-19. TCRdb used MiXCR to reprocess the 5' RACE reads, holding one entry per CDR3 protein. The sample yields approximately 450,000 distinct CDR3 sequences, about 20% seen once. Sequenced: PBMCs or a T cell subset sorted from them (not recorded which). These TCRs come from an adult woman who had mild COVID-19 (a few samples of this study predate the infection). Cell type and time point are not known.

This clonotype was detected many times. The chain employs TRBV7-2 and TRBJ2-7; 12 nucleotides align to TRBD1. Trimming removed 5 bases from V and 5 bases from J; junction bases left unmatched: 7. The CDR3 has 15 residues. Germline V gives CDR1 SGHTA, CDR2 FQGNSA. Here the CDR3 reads CASSPFGTGGNEQYF. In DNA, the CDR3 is TGTGCCAGCAGCCCCTTCGGGACAGGGGGCAACGAGCAGTACTTC.

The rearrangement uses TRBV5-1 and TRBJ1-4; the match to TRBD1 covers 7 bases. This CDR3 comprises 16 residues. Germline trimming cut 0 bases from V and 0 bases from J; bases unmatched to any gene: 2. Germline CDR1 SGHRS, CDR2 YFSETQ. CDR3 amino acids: CASSLVGQATNEKLFF. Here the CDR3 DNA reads TGCGCCAGCAGCTTGGTCGGACAGGCAACTAATGAAAAACTGTTTTTT. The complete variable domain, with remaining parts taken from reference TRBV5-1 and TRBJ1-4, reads KAGVTQTPRYLIKTRGQQVTLSCSPISGHRSVSWYQQTPGQGLQFLFEYFSETQRNKGNFPGRFSGRQFSNSRSEMNVSTLELGDSALYLCASSLVGQATNEKLFFGSGTQLSVL.

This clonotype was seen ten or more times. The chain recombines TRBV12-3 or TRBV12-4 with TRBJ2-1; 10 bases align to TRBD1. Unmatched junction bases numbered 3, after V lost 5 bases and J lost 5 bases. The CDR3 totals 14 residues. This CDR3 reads CASSRTGGHNEQFF. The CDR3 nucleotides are TGTGCCAGCAGTCGGACAGGGGGGCACAATGAGCAGTTCTTC.

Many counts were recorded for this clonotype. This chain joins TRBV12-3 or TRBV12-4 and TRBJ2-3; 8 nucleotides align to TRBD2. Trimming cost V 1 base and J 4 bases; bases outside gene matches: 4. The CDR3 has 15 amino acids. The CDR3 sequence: CASSLVLADPDTQYF. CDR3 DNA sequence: TGTGCCAGCAGTTTAGTACTAGCGGACCCAGATACGCAGTATTTT.